A single sample gave rise to the 22 T cell receptor beta chains below, sequenced in a study of OX40 agonist ivuxolimab in advanced cancers. Receptor libraries were prepared by the immunoSEQ multiplex PCR assay. This is the immuneACCESS table as TCRdb keeps it, with only in-frame sequences that have V and J called. A part of the clones is gone; compared with another copy, unresolved V genes explain less than half, and the rest is unexplained. Here the sample has approximately 60,000 clones; about 90% occur a single time. Of the sample, 5.2% is held by the ten largest clones. Sequenced here: CD4+ or CD8+ T cells sorted from blood, sampled in a trial of the OX40 agonist ivuxolimab. The receptors come from an adult with an advanced solid tumor such as melanoma, head and neck, liver or kidney cancer.

The V and J genes are TRBV7-9 and TRBJ2-3; 8 positions agree with TRBD2. In germline, CDR1 is SEHNR, CDR2 FQNEAQ (reference sequence). This CDR3 is 17 amino acids long. J lost 0 bases, V lost 1 base, and 6 bases had no gene match. This CDR3 reads CASSLDQLAASTDTQYF. The CDR3 coding sequence is TGTGCCAGCAGCTTAGACCAACTAGCGGCTAGCACAGATACGCAGTATTTT.

The genes are TRBV14 and TRBJ2-2, with TRBD1 matching 7 bases. V shed 5 bases, J shed 7 bases, and the junction held 10 bases outside the gene matches. Germline lookup yields CDR1 SGHDN and CDR2 FVKESK. This CDR3 is built from 15 residues. CDR3 sequence: CASSSWTGVIGELFF. The CDR3 DNA reads TGTGCCAGCAGCTCCTGGACAGGCGTGATCGGGGAGCTGTTTTTT.

This chain links TRBV14 with TRBJ2-7; D not certain. Trimming took off 1 base at V and 3 bases at J, with 13 bases between the two ends. This CDR3 contains 15 residues. Germline lookup yields CDR1 SGHDN and CDR2 FVKESK. CDR3 in DNA: TGTGCCAGCAGCCAAGTAGGCCTAGAATTCTACGAGCAGTACTTC. Encoded protein: CASSQVGLEFYEQYF.

The chain carries TRBV7-2 and TRBJ2-3, with D perhaps being TRBD1 or TRBD2 (5 bases each). Germline CDR1 is SGHTA and CDR2 is FQGNSA. The CDR3 contains 15 residues. V was cut by 5 bases and J by 2 bases, with 14 bases left in between. The CDR3 nucleotides read TGTGCCAGCAGCGATTGGGACCGAAACACAGATACGCAGTATTTT. Residues: CASSDWDRNTDTQYF.

This chain uses TRBV28 with TRBJ2-7, with 7 bases fitting TRBD2. The CDR3 has 15 residues. Germline assignment: CDR1 MDHEN and CDR2 SYDVKM. After removal of 4 bases from V and 3 bases from J, the junction contained 9 bases not matched to a gene. The CDR3 is CASSSSGANSYEQYF. CDR3 sequence (DNA): TGTGCCAGCAGTTCGAGCGGGGCGAACAGCTACGAGCAGTACTTC.

The chain links TRBV6-5 to TRBJ2-1; TRBD2 matches at 8 bases. The CDR3 is made up of 15 amino acids. J was trimmed by 8 bases and V by 5 bases; bases with no gene match: 11. Looked up from germline, CDR1 is MNHEY and CDR2 is SVGAGI. DNA of the CDR3: TGTGCCAGCAGTCACCCCTCGGGAGGGCCGGATGAGCAGTTCTTC. Translating it yields CASSHPSGGPDEQFF.

V is TRBV9 and J is TRBJ1-3; 8 bases fit TRBD1. The CDR3 is 18 amino acids. The V segment lost 3 bases and the J segment 0 bases; nucleotides outside the gene matches: 11. Germline V gene lookup returns CDR1 SGDLS and CDR2 YYNGEE. For the CDR3, the DNA is TGTGCCAGCAGCGCAGACGGGTGGACAGGGCGCTCTGGAAACACCATATATTTT. Its protein is CASSADGWTGRSGNTIYF.

V and J are TRBV6-5 and TRBJ2-7; the D call may be TRBD1 or TRBD2 (5 bases each). V was shortened by 5 bases and J by 0 bases, with 14 bases between the two germline ends. The CDR3 covers 15 residues. Per the germline V gene, CDR1 is MNHEY and CDR2 is SVGAGI. The DNA of the CDR3 is TGTGCCAGCAGTGGGGGAGAGGCGTCCTCCTACGAGCAGTACTTC. This encodes CASSGGEASSYEQYF.

The chain has TRBV5-6 and TRBJ2-3; no clear D. The CDR3 is 11 amino acids. In germline, CDR1 is SGHDT, CDR2 YYEEEE. The V end lost 0 bases, the J end lost 5 bases, and 1 base lay between the germline ends. The CDR3 loop reads CASSLEDTQYF. The CDR3, as DNA: TGTGCCAGCAGCTTGGAAGATACGCAGTATTTT.

This chain uses TRBV6-1 with TRBJ1-2; no definite D call. Germline V gene sequence: CDR1 MNHNS, CDR2 SASEGT. The CDR3 is 15 residues long. Trimming took off 8 bases at V and 6 bases at J, with 22 bases between the two ends. This chain's CDR3 is CASYPPGRREDGYTF. CDR3 sequence (DNA): TGTGCCAGCTACCCCCCGGGCAGGAGGGAGGATGGCTACACCTTC.

The chain recombines TRBV6-1 with TRBJ2-1; D gene unclear. The V and J ends lost 2 bases and 0 bases respectively, with 23 bases between them. CDR1 MNHNS and CDR2 SASEGT come from the germline V gene. This CDR3 contains 20 residues. CDR3: CASSEPVQKKAPISYNEQFF. Here the CDR3 DNA reads TGTGCCAGCAGTGAACCCGTACAGAAAAAGGCTCCAATCTCCTACAATGAGCAGTTCTTC.

This clone was detected only a few times. The chain recombines TRBV6-5 with TRBJ1-3; D gene ambiguous. Germline loops: CDR1 MNHEY, CDR2 SVGAGI. V shed 2 bases and J shed 4 bases, with 12 bases lying between them. This CDR3 comprises 15 residues. As DNA, the CDR3 is TGTGCCAGCAGTTACGGGCAGGCAAACGGAAACACCATATATTTT. Protein product: CASSYGQANGNTIYF.

This chain uses TRBV7-3 with TRBJ2-2, with D possibly matching TRBD1 (6 bases). Germline lookup yields CDR1 SGHTA and CDR2 FQGTGA. V dropped 4 bases and J dropped 3 bases, with 12 bases sitting between them. This CDR3 has 15 amino acids. The CDR3: CASSWSNRDTGELFF. The CDR3 coding sequence is TGTGCCAGCAGCTGGAGTAACAGGGACACCGGGGAGCTGTTTTTT.

The chain combines TRBV28 with TRBJ2-7; D gene ambiguous. CDR1 is MDHEN, CDR2 SYDVKM, per germline. V was clipped by 5 bases and J by 3 bases, with 8 bases between them. This CDR3 contains 12 residues. CDR3 region: CASSVLSYEQYF. In DNA, the CDR3 is TGTGCCAGCAGTGTGTTGAGCTACGAGCAGTACTTC.

The J gene is TRBJ1-4, the V gene TRBV27; D gene uncertain. Germline values: CDR1 MNHEY, CDR2 SMNVEV (reference sequence). The CDR3 covers 13 residues. Trimming removed 4 bases at V and 4 bases at J, with 7 bases between. CDR3 bases: TGTGCCAGCAGTTGGGCGGTTAATGAAAAACTGTTTTTT. Its translation: CASSWAVNEKLFF. Using reference TRBV27 and TRBJ1-4 for the parts outside the CDR3, the full variable domain is EAQVTQNPRYLITVTGKKLTVTCSQNMNHEYMSWYRQDPGLGLRQIYYSMNVEVTDKGDVPEGYKVSRKEKRNFPLILESPSPNQTSLYFCASSWAVNEKLFFGSGTQLSVL.

The V gene is TRBV5-1, the J gene TRBJ1-2; TRBD1 might be the D (6 bases). The CDR3 covers 13 residues. Trimming removed 5 bases from V and 5 bases from J, with 13 bases in between. Germline values: CDR1 SGHRS, CDR2 YFSETQ. CDR3 in DNA: TGCGCCAGCAGGGGGGACATCTCTTATGGCTACACCTTC. Protein product: CASRGDISYGYTF. The full variable domain, its missing parts supplied by reference TRBV5-1 and TRBJ1-2, is KAGVTQTPRYLIKTRGQQVTLSCSPISGHRSVSWYQQTPGQGLQFLFEYFSETQRNKGNFPGRFSGRQFSNSRSEMNVSTLELGDSALYLCASRGDISYGYTFGSGTRLTVV.

This chain uses TRBV4-2 with TRBJ2-7, with 9 bases fitting TRBD1. Per the germline V gene, CDR1 is LGHNA and CDR2 is YNFKEQ. The CDR3 extends over 15 amino acids. V dropped 0 bases and J dropped 5; count of bases not matched to a gene: 5. The CDR3, as DNA: TGTGCCAGCAGCCAAGATTGGAGACAGGGGGACGAGCAGTACTTC. This encodes CASSQDWRQGDEQYF.

V gene TRBV5-1 combines with J gene TRBJ2-5, with a possible D match to TRBD1 (6 bases). V was shortened by 4 bases and J by 2 bases, with 15 bases between the two germline ends. Germline assignment: CDR1 SGHRS and CDR2 YFSETQ. The CDR3 spans 15 residues. CDR3 nucleotide sequence: TGCGCCAGCAGCCCTGGGACCCAGGGGCAAGAGACCCAGTACTTC. This gives the protein CASSPGTQGQETQYF.

The chain is built from TRBV5-1 and TRBJ1-1; 7 nucleotides agree with TRBD1. The CDR3 has 13 residues. V shed 4 bases, J shed 4 bases, and the junction held 4 bases outside the gene matches. Germline V gene lookup returns CDR1 SGHRS and CDR2 YFSETQ. The CDR3 sequence: CASSLGTATEAFF. CDR3 sequence (DNA): TGCGCCAGCAGCCTAGGGACAGCCACTGAAGCTTTCTTT.

J is TRBJ1-5 and V is TRBV6-6, with TRBD1 as a possible D gene (5 bases). The CDR3 is 14 amino acids. Germline V lookup: CDR1 MNHNY, CDR2 SVGAGI (reference sequence). Trimming removed 10 bases at V and 9 bases at J, with 22 bases between. The CDR3 spells CATRAEGPGRPQHF. The CDR3 DNA sequence: TGTGCCACCAGGGCCGAGGGGCCTGGAAGGCCCCAGCATTTT.

The V gene is TRBV6-5, the J gene TRBJ1-4, with 7 bases identical to TRBD1. J lost 7 bases, V lost 2 bases, and 4 bases had no gene match. Germline CDR1 reads MNHEY; CDR2 reads SVGAGI. The CDR3 is 14 residues long. The DNA for the CDR3 is TGTGCCAGCAGTTACGGGACAGAAGGTGAAAAACTGTTTTTT. As protein: CASSYGTEGEKLFF.

The CDR3 protein is CASSLWLGTGTNQPQHF. CDR3 bases: TGTGCCAGCAGTTTATGGTTGGGGACAGGGACAAATCAGCCCCAGCATTTT. The chain uses TRBV28 and TRBJ1-5, with 9 bases matching TRBD1. The length of the CDR3 is 17 residues. Per germline, CDR1 MDHEN and CDR2 SYDVKM. The V and J ends lost 0 bases and 4 bases, in that order; junction bases with no gene match: 7.